This record looks at one T cell receptor beta chain sequence and its context. From blood CD8+ and CD4+ T cells, TCR beta sequences were generated. Those who served as multiple sclerosis controls were treatment-naive patients with stable or active relapsing-remitting disease. In contrast to the negatively isolated CD8+ and CD4+ T cells, TEMRA cells were FACS-enriched. Random-hexamer reverse transcription was applied to about 0.45 to 1 ug RNA. immunoSEQ multiplex PCR amplified TCR beta CDR3 across 54 Vbeta, 13 Jbeta. TCRdb recomputed calls from the immunoSEQ multiplex PCR reads with MiXCR, one row per CDR3 protein. The profile shows about 120,000 distinct CDR3 sequences, 90% to 95% of them singletons. This record belongs to a study of CD8 T cells in Susac syndrome. After removal of 2 bases from V and 7 bases from J, the junction contained 7 bases not matched to a gene. Looked up from germline, CDR1 is SGDLS and CDR2 is YYNGEE. The CDR3 consists of 15 residues.

This receptor was identified in a human donor with multiple sclerosis. The chain uses TRBV9 and TRBJ1-4; 8 bases map to TRBD1. Sequenced material: CD4+ T cells from PBMCs. CDR3 region: CASSVQGAKGEKLFF. DNA for the CDR3: TGTGCCAGCAGCGTTCAGGGGGCAAAAGGTGAAAAACTGTTTTTT.